These 27 T cell receptor beta chains were sequenced from one sample in a study of blood T cell repertoires in COVID-19. Clones were sequenced by immunoSEQ multiplex PCR, and TCRdb holds only the in-frame ones, with some missing. This sample has 35,000 to 50,000 clones, with about 86% found just once. Sequenced input: peripheral blood. The source is a woman at least 80 years old with acute or convalescent COVID-19.

The chain employs TRBV9 and TRBJ1-1; 10 positions match TRBD1. The CDR3 loop spans 16 amino acids. Per the germline V gene, CDR1 is SGDLS and CDR2 is YYNGEE. V shed 5 bases, J shed 4 bases, and the junction held 11 bases outside the gene matches. The CDR3 protein is CASSGGGTGVLTEAFF. Written as DNA, the CDR3 is TGTGCCAGCAGTGGAGGGGGGACAGGGGTCCTCACTGAAGCTTTCTTT.

This chain joins TRBV23-1 and TRBJ2-4; 7 nucleotides line up with TRBD1. TRBV23-1 is marked as an open reading frame, function uncertain. V gave up 8 bases and J gave up 1 base; unmatched junction bases: 14. The CDR3 has 17 amino acids. The CDR3 coding sequence is TGCGCCAGCGGGACAGCTTCTGTTCTGAGTGCCAAAAACATTCAGTACTTC. It yields the protein CASGTASVLSAKNIQYF.

This clone was observed a single time. The chain carries TRBV4-1 and TRBJ2-1; 8 bases line up with TRBD2. The CDR3 sequence is 16 residues long. Trimming at V came to 2 bases and at J to 2 bases, leaving 5 bases not matched to a gene. Germline V gene sequence: CDR1 MGHRA, CDR2 YSYEKL. The CDR3 DNA sequence: TGCGCCAGCAGCCAACTCGGGGGGGTGGCCTACAATGAGCAGTTCTTC. Its protein product is CASSQLGGVAYNEQFF.

V and J are TRBV9 and TRBJ1-4, with D perhaps TRBD1 (5 bases). Germline V lookup: CDR1 SGDLS, CDR2 YYNGEE. The CDR3 runs 15 residues. V was clipped by 6 bases and J by 1 base, with 13 bases between them. Written as DNA, the CDR3 is TGTGCCAGCACCCTCGGGGGGGGAACTAATGAAAAACTGTTTTTT. Its translation is CASTLGGGTNEKLFF.

Here the CDR3 reads CASRTSGGARETQYF. The CDR3, as DNA: TGTGCCAGTAGAACGAGCGGGGGGGCGCGAGAGACCCAGTACTTC. The chain joins TRBV19 to TRBJ2-5; TRBD2 agrees at 10 bases. The J segment lost 4 bases and the V segment lost 6 bases, leaving 8 bases of the junction unmatched. The CDR3 contains 15 residues. Germline V gene sequence: CDR1 LNHDA, CDR2 SQIVND (reference sequence).

The V call is TRBV3-1 (or the pseudogene TRBV3-2), the J call TRBJ2-1; 9 bases fit TRBD2. The V segment lost 1 base and the J segment 16 bases; nucleotides outside the gene matches: 5. Per germline, CDR1 LGHDT and CDR2 YNNKEL (reference sequence). CDR3 length: 12 residues. CDR3 nucleotide sequence: TGTGCCAGCAGCCAAGGCGGGACTAGCCTCTTCTTC. It specifies CASSQGGTSLFF.

This clone was counted between two and nine times. The rearrangement uses TRBV5-1 and TRBJ1-6; TRBD1 matches 7 bases. Germline loops: CDR1 SGHRS, CDR2 YFSETQ. The junction had 5 bases not matched to a gene; V was cut back by 2 bases and J by 6 bases. The length of the CDR3 is 15 residues. The CDR3 DNA reads as TGCGCCAGCAGCTTAACAGGGGCTTCTAATTCACCCCTCCACTTT. It is translated as CASSLTGASNSPLHF.

The V call is TRBV29-1, the J call TRBJ2-5; tentative D call: TRBD1 (6 bases). Trimming shortened V by 5 bases and J by 2 bases, and 12 bases separated the two germline ends. CDR3 length: 13 residues. The V gene's germline CDR1 is SQVTM and CDR2 ANQGSEA. CDR3 residues: CSVRAGEQETQYF. The CDR3 nucleotides read TGCAGCGTTCGGGCAGGGGAGCAAGAGACCCAGTACTTC.

The chain joins TRBV11-2 to TRBJ1-6; 8 bases fit TRBD1. Germline V lookup: CDR1 SGHAT, CDR2 FQNNGV. The CDR3 sequence is 14 residues long. With V trimmed by 5 bases and J by 10 bases, 7 bases remained unmatched. DNA for the CDR3: TGTGCCAGCAGCCCGGACAGGGACGTATCACCCCTCCACTTT. The encoded protein is CASSPDRDVSPLHF.

The chain has TRBV6-5 and TRBJ1-1; TRBD1 is a possible D gene (5 bases). CDR1 and CDR2 from the germline V gene are MNHEY and SVGAGI. Trimming took off 6 bases at V and 1 base at J, with 12 bases between the two ends. The CDR3 consists of 14 residues. This CDR3 reads CASRPVQGNTEAFF. CDR3 bases: TGTGCCAGCAGACCCGTCCAGGGGAACACTGAAGCTTTCTTT.

The chain couples TRBV6-5 to TRBJ1-5; possibly TRBD1 for D (5 bases). Germline-derived CDR1 and CDR2 are MNHEY and SVGAGI. This CDR3 comprises 15 residues. Trimming pared 6 bases from V and 0 bases from J, leaving 12 bases between. The CDR3 is CASRNRINSNQPQHF. The CDR3 DNA sequence: TGTGCCAGCAGGAACAGGATTAATAGCAATCAGCCCCAGCATTTT.

The chain links TRBV5-1 to TRBJ2-3, with TRBD2 identical over 8 bases. This CDR3 is 16 amino acids long. The V segment lost 1 base and the J segment 1 base; nucleotides outside the gene matches: 5. In germline, CDR1 is SGHRS, CDR2 YFSETQ. This CDR3 is CASSLTGGGRTDTQYF. For the CDR3, the DNA is TGCGCCAGCAGCTTGACGGGCGGGGGGCGCACAGATACGCAGTATTTT.

V gene TRBV5-4 combines with J gene TRBJ2-7; a possible D gene is TRBD2 (6 bases). Germline lookup yields CDR1 SGHNT and CDR2 YYREEE (reference sequence). V was cut by 2 bases and J by 2 bases, with 14 bases left in between. CDR3 length: 15 residues. In nucleotides, the CDR3 is TGTGCCAGCAGCTTCCTACTAGCACGACCCTACGAGCAGTACTTC. It translates to CASSFLLARPYEQYF.

This clone has only one observation. The chain has TRBV19 and TRBJ1-5; 11 nucleotides line up with TRBD1. Germline V gene data show CDR1 as LNHDA and CDR2 as SQIVND (reference sequence). V lost 5 bases, J lost 6 bases, and 12 bases stayed unmatched. The length of the CDR3 is 17 residues. DNA for the CDR3: TGTGCCAGTAGTTCCCCCAGAGGGACAGGGGGTTCTCAGCCCCAGCATTTT. It is translated as CASSSPRGTGGSQPQHF.

This clone showed up just a few times. This chain connects TRBV7-2 to TRBJ2-7, with TRBD2 matching 8 bases. Trimming at V came to 1 base and at J to 4 bases, leaving 9 bases not matched to a gene. Per the germline V gene, CDR1 is SGHTA and CDR2 is FQGNSA. This CDR3 has 16 residues. CDR3 protein: CASSLGAQAGAYEQYF. In DNA, the CDR3 is TGTGCCAGCAGCTTAGGGGCCCAAGCGGGGGCATACGAGCAGTACTTC. The variable domain in full, completed from reference TRBV7-2 and TRBJ2-7, reads GAGVSQSPSNKVTEKGKDVELRCDPISGHTALYWYRQSLGQGLEFLIYFQGNSAPDKSGLPSDRFSAERTGGSVSTLTIQRTQQEDSAVYLCASSLGAQAGAYEQYFGPGTRLTVT.

The chain has TRBV19 and TRBJ2-2, with 10 bases that match TRBD1. The CDR3 loop spans 17 amino acids. The germline V gene has CDR1 LNHDA and CDR2 SQIVND (reference sequence). V was pared by 7 bases and J by 0 bases, with 8 bases of the junction left unmatched. The CDR3 reads CASTNLGTGANTGELFF. CDR3 coding DNA: TGTGCCAGTACCAACCTCGGGACAGGGGCGAACACCGGGGAGCTGTTTTTT.

CDR3 residues: CASSYPGLKNTEAFF. The CDR3 coding sequence is TGTGCCAGCAGTTACCCGGGACTGAAGAACACTGAAGCTTTCTTT. This chain connects TRBV6-5 to TRBJ1-1; TRBD1 might be the D (5 bases). V shed 2 bases and J shed 1 base, with 11 bases lying between them. CDR3 length: 15 amino acids. CDR1 and CDR2 (germline): MNHEY, SVGAGI.

This clone has only one observation. The chain combines TRBV5-1 with TRBJ1-1; 9 bases are shared with TRBD1. The germline V gene has CDR1 SGHRS and CDR2 YFSETQ. The length of the CDR3 is 15 residues. V lost 2 bases and J lost 5; bases outside the gene matches: 7. CDR3 sequence reads: CASSLPGQGKTEAFF. The CDR3 DNA is TGCGCCAGCAGCTTACCGGGACAGGGAAAAACTGAAGCTTTCTTT.

The chain uses TRBV5-1 and TRBJ1-3; D remains unclear. The CDR3 has 16 residues. Trimming stripped 0 bases from V and 0 bases from J, with 10 bases between. Germline V gene sequence: CDR1 SGHRS, CDR2 YFSETQ. The CDR3 sequence is CASSLAGGSSGNTIYF. CDR3 bases: TGCGCCAGCAGCTTGGCCGGAGGAAGCTCTGGAAACACCATATATTTT.

Note on this clone: Other DNA variants within this sample encode the same CDR3. The V gene is TRBV2, the J gene TRBJ2-1; maybe TRBD2 (6 bases). Germline assignment: CDR1 SNHLY and CDR2 FYNNEI. There are 14 residues in the CDR3. V was clipped by 3 bases and J by 5 bases, with 11 bases between them. The CDR3 DNA sequence: TGTGCCAGCAGTGATTGGACTACGAACAATGAGCAGTTCTTC. Translated, it gives CASSDWTTNNEQFF.

This clone was picked up a small number of times. This chain links TRBV2 with TRBJ1-5; D is ambiguous. CDR1 SNHLY and CDR2 FYNNEI come from the germline V gene. The CDR3 spans 12 residues. The V gene lost 6 bases and the J gene lost 5 bases, with 8 bases spanning the gap. The DNA of the CDR3 is TGTGCCAGCAGAGCAGAGGATCAGCCCCAGCATTTT. Its protein is CASRAEDQPQHF.

The chain uses TRBV4-2 and TRBJ1-2, with a tentative D call TRBD1 (6 bases). Trimming pared 1 base from V and 8 bases from J, leaving 11 bases between. The CDR3 is made up of 13 amino acids. Germline-derived CDR1 and CDR2 are LGHNA and YNFKEQ. This CDR3 is CASSQAGVEGYTF. The CDR3 nucleotides are TGTGCCAGCAGCCAAGCAGGGGTAGAGGGCTACACCTTC.

The rearrangement uses TRBV19 and TRBJ1-3; possibly TRBD1 for D (6 bases). Germline lookup yields CDR1 LNHDA and CDR2 SQIVND (reference sequence). This CDR3 has 16 residues. Trimming stripped 7 bases from V and 1 base from J, with 17 bases between. In DNA form, the CDR3 reads TGTGCCAGTAAAGGGACACCGGCAGATTCTGGAAACACCATATATTTT. Encoded protein: CASKGTPADSGNTIYF.

The chain carries TRBV2 and TRBJ1-4; D is unclear. V lost 4 bases and J 8 bases, leaving 11 bases between the germline ends. The CDR3 covers 13 residues. CDR1 SNHLY and CDR2 FYNNEI come from the germline V gene. The CDR3 sequence is CASSAHREEKLFF. In nucleotides, the CDR3 is TGTGCCAGCAGTGCACACCGGGAGGAAAAACTGTTTTTT.

With regard to this clone: At the DNA level, this CDR3 is encoded by other sequences in the same sample as well. This sequence joins TRBV19 and TRBJ2-2; a weak D match, TRBD2 (7 bases). CDR3 length equals 14 residues. Trimming removed 7 bases at V and 6 bases at J, with 15 bases between. Germline V gives CDR1 LNHDA, CDR2 SQIVND (reference sequence). CDR3 DNA sequence: TGTGCCAGTATTGGGCAGGGGAGGGCCGGGGAGCTGTTTTTT. The encoded protein is CASIGQGRAGELFF.

This chain uses TRBV5-1 with TRBJ2-7; a possible D gene is TRBD2 (6 bases). The CDR3 is 15 residues long. Germline assignment: CDR1 SGHRS and CDR2 YFSETQ. Between the trimmed V and J ends, which lost 3 bases and 6 bases, there was a span of 19 bases. The CDR3 here is CASSSPGGTGSEQYF. CDR3 DNA: TGCGCCAGCAGCTCACCGGGCGGGACGGGGTCCGAGCAGTACTTC.

This clone was observed once. The rearrangement uses TRBV6-5 and TRBJ2-5; TRBD1 aligns across 11 bases. This CDR3 comprises 14 residues. CDR1 and CDR2 (germline): MNHEY, SVGAGI. Trimming cost V 7 bases and J 2 bases; bases outside gene matches: 3. CDR3 DNA: TGTGCCAGCACCCGGGACAGGGGGCAAGAGACCCAGTACTTC. Its translation is CASTRDRGQETQYF.